Shown below are 23 T cell receptor beta chains from a single sample sequenced in a study of graft-versus-host responses after intestinal transplantation. Their cognate antigens are unknown. Sequencing used immunoSEQ multiplex PCR; TCRdb keeps in-frame clones, though not all of them. Of 85,000 to 90,000 clones listed, about four fifths are singletons. Sample: unstimulated CD8+ T cells sorted from spleen or lymph node cells, taken before intestinal transplant. The receptors originated from a human donor who received an intestinal transplant.

This clone was recorded once. The chain uses TRBV13 and TRBJ2-5; 9 positions match TRBD1. The V and J ends lost 5 bases and 4 bases, in that order; junction bases with no gene match: 11. Germline V lookup: CDR1 PRHDT, CDR2 FYEKMQ (reference sequence). The CDR3 length is 16 residues. The CDR3, as DNA: TGTGCCAGCAGCCAAAACACAGGGGGCGTGGGAGAGACCCAGTACTTC. It specifies CASSQNTGGVGETQYF.

The chain uses TRBV6-1 and TRBJ2-3, with a weak D call TRBD1 (6 bases). The CDR3 contains 13 residues. CDR1 and CDR2 from the germline V gene are MNHNS and SASEGT. Trimming removed 5 bases from V and 2 bases from J, with 8 bases in between. The CDR3 here is CASSWDNTDTQYF. The CDR3 nucleotides are TGTGCCAGCAGTTGGGACAACACAGATACGCAGTATTTT.

V gene TRBV20-1 combines with J gene TRBJ2-3, with no clear D. Trimming removed 2 bases from V and 4 bases from J, with 1 base in between. The CDR3 sequence is 10 residues long. Per the germline V gene, CDR1 is DFQATT and CDR2 is SNEGSKA (reference sequence). CDR3 residues: CSARSDTQYF. CDR3 DNA: TGCAGTGCTAGATCAGATACGCAGTATTTT.

The rearrangement joins TRBV13 to TRBJ2-7; 15 bases are shared with TRBD2. The J segment lost 5 bases and the V segment lost 6 bases, leaving 2 bases of the junction unmatched. The germline V gene has CDR1 PRHDT and CDR2 FYEKMQ (reference sequence). The CDR3 runs to 14 residues. Here the CDR3 reads CASSWTSGRDEQYF. The CDR3 nucleotides are TGTGCCAGCAGTTGGACTAGCGGGAGGGACGAGCAGTACTTC.

This chain connects TRBV6-6 to TRBJ2-3; a weak D match, TRBD2 (5 bases). Germline V gives CDR1 MNHNY, CDR2 SVGAGI (reference sequence). The CDR3 has 16 amino acids. The V end was cut by 2 bases, the J end by 2 bases, with 14 bases between. In nucleotides, the CDR3 is TGTGCCAGCAGTTACGTTACTAGGCCCTCCACAGATACGCAGTATTTT. It yields the protein CASSYVTRPSTDTQYF.

The rearrangement joins TRBV18 to TRBJ2-5; TRBD1 is a possible D gene (6 bases). This CDR3 region has 15 residues. Deletions cut 0 bases from V and 3 bases from J, with 11 bases between. Germline CDR1 KGHSH, CDR2 LQKENI. CDR3 residues: CASSPPRGFEETQYF. CDR3 sequence (DNA): TGTGCCAGCTCACCACCAAGGGGGTTCGAAGAGACCCAGTACTTC.

Written as DNA, the CDR3 is TGTGCCAGCAGCTCTTGGACAGGCGTGGGGTTCTATGGCTACACCTTC. As protein: CASSSWTGVGFYGYTF. The genes are TRBV7-6 and TRBJ1-2; 7 bases are shared with TRBD1. The CDR3 totals 16 residues. Germline CDR1 SGHVS, CDR2 FNYEAQ. Trimming at V came to 4 bases and at J to 4 bases, leaving 12 bases not matched to a gene. Combining the CDR3 with reference TRBV7-6 and TRBJ1-2 gives the whole variable domain GAGVSQSPRYKVTKRGQDVALRCDPISGHVSLYWYRQALGQGPEFLTYFNYEAQQDKSGLPNDRFSAERPEGSISTLTIQRTEQRDSAMYRCASSSWTGVGFYGYTFGSGTRLTVV.

This sequence joins TRBV4-1 and TRBJ1-1; D is unresolved. Germline V CDR1 and CDR2: MGHRA, YSYEKL. V lost 1 base and J 3 bases, leaving 9 bases between the germline ends. The CDR3 contains 14 residues. The CDR3 sequence is CASSQGVWDTEAFF. Here the CDR3 DNA reads TGCGCCAGCAGCCAAGGGGTGTGGGACACTGAAGCTTTCTTT.

The rearrangement uses TRBV6-1 and TRBJ2-2, with a possible D match to TRBD1 (6 bases). The CDR3 has 13 residues. CDR1 MNHNS and CDR2 SASEGT come from the germline V gene. V lost 6 bases to trimming and J lost 5 bases, with 10 bases between them. CDR3 loop: CASRYRATGELFF. The DNA of the CDR3 is TGTGCCAGCAGATACAGGGCAACCGGGGAGCTGTTTTTT.

There are a few counts of this clone. The chain links TRBV15 to TRBJ2-1; 12 bases map to TRBD2. The CDR3 runs 16 residues. J lost 10 bases, V lost 1 base, and 8 bases had no gene match. Per the germline V gene, CDR1 is LNHNV and CDR2 is YYDKDF (reference sequence). The CDR3 coding sequence is TGTGCCACCAGCAGAGGGTCTAGCGGGAGGGCCGGGGAGCAGTTCTTC. Translated, it gives CATSRGSSGRAGEQFF.

A few counts support this clone. The gene calls are TRBV6-5 and TRBJ2-1; D is unclear. The CDR3 sequence is 14 residues long. V lost 8 bases to trimming and J lost 3 bases, with 14 bases between them. The V gene's germline CDR1 is MNHEY and CDR2 SVGAGI. CDR3 sequence (DNA): TGTGCCAGCCGGGCACTGGGCGGCTACAATGAGCAGTTCTTC. Encoded protein: CASRALGGYNEQFF.

A few counts support this clone. V gene TRBV5-1 combines with J gene TRBJ2-3; TRBD2 agrees at 10 bases. V was pared by 2 bases and J by 0 bases, with 6 bases of the junction left unmatched. Germline V gene data show CDR1 as SGHRS and CDR2 as YFSETQ. The CDR3 length is 17 residues. The CDR3 sequence is CASSLAGGPRSTDTQYF. CDR3 DNA: TGCGCCAGCAGCTTAGCGGGGGGGCCCCGAAGCACAGATACGCAGTATTTT.

This chain connects TRBV7-5 to TRBJ1-5. TRBV7-5 is a known pseudogene. There are 12 residues in the CDR3. The CDR3 here is CVRSLLKQPQHF. CDR3 coding DNA: TGTGTCAGAAGCTTACTCAAACAGCCCCAGCATTTT.

The genes are TRBV10-3 and TRBJ2-3; D is undetermined. Trimming left V 0 bases short and J 5 bases short, with 9 bases between. The CDR3 is 14 amino acids. Germline V gene sequence: CDR1 ENHRY, CDR2 SYGVKD. CDR3 protein: CAISESHSKDTQYF. As DNA, the CDR3 is TGTGCCATCAGTGAGTCCCACTCGAAAGATACGCAGTATTTT.

The chain couples TRBV11-2 to TRBJ2-7, with a tentative D call TRBD2 (6 bases). Germline V lookup: CDR1 SGHAT, CDR2 FQNNGV. CDR3 size: 14 residues. V was pared by 5 bases and J by 2 bases, with 13 bases between. The CDR3, as DNA: TGTGCCAGCAGCGTGTGGGAGGCCGCCTACGAGCAGTACTTC. This gives the protein CASSVWEAAYEQYF. Full variable domain (outside the CDR3, taken from reference TRBV11-2 and TRBJ2-7): EAGVAQSPRYKIIEKRQSVAFWCNPISGHATLYWYQQILGQGPKLLIQFQNNGVVDDSQLPKDRFSAERLKGVDSTLKIQPAKLEDSAVYLCASSVWEAAYEQYFGPGTRLTVT.

This chain uses TRBV28 with TRBJ1-2, with D unclear. The length of the CDR3 is 14 residues. Trimming left V 5 bases short and J 3 bases short, with 13 bases between. Germline-derived CDR1 and CDR2 are MDHEN and SYDVKM. The CDR3, as DNA: TGTGCCAGCAGTCTCCCGACCGAATACTATGGCTACACCTTC. Translation: CASSLPTEYYGYTF.

The chain is built from TRBV9 and TRBJ1-5; D gene unclear. V dropped 1 base and J dropped 2 bases, with 10 bases sitting between them. This CDR3 is 15 amino acids long. Germline V gene data show CDR1 as SGDLS and CDR2 as YYNGEE. CDR3 in amino acids: CASSVSGIGNQPQHF. Here the CDR3 DNA reads TGTGCCAGCAGCGTAAGCGGGATCGGCAATCAGCCCCAGCATTTT.

The chain couples TRBV28 to TRBJ1-5; no firm D call. The CDR3 has 18 residues. Germline V CDR1 and CDR2: MDHEN, SYDVKM. V was shortened by 0 bases and J by 6 bases, with 21 bases between the two germline ends. In DNA, the CDR3 is TGTGCCAGCAGTTTATGGAGATCTGAACTCACCCTTTTTCAGCCCCAGCATTTT. It is translated as CASSLWRSELTLFQPQHF. Based on the CDR3 plus reference TRBV28 and TRBJ1-5, the full variable domain is DVKVTQSSRYLVKRTGEKVFLECVQDMDHENMFWYRQDPGLGLRLIYFSYDVKMKEKGDIPEGYSVSREKKERFSLILESASTNQTSMYLCASSLWRSELTLFQPQHFGDGTRLSIL.

The chain joins TRBV13 to TRBJ2-5; no firm D call. This CDR3 region has 14 residues. The V gene lost 2 bases and the J gene lost 0 bases, with 7 bases spanning the gap. The germline gives CDR1 PRHDT, CDR2 FYEKMQ (reference sequence). The CDR3 spells CASSLRQYQETQYF. The CDR3 DNA follows: TGTGCCAGCAGCTTAAGGCAGTACCAAGAGACCCAGTACTTC.

The chain links TRBV5-7 to TRBJ1-1; TRBD1 agrees at 12 bases. TRBV5-7 is treated as an ORF (open reading frame) with a function not yet certain. After removal of 2 bases from V and 0 bases from J, the junction contained 5 bases not matched to a gene. The CDR3 spans 17 residues. CDR3 coding DNA: TGTGCCAGCAGCTTCCTAGGGACAGGGGGCATGAACACTGAAGCTTTCTTT. Translated, it gives CASSFLGTGGMNTEAFF.

The chain is built from TRBV4-2 and TRBJ2-3; D is uncertain. The CDR3 consists of 14 residues. Trimming pared 0 bases from V and 6 bases from J, leaving 10 bases between. The germline CDR1 and CDR2 sequences are LGHNA and YNFKEQ. The CDR3 DNA sequence: TGTGCCAGCAGCCAAGATACGGCATCTGATACGCAGTATTTT. Protein sequence: CASSQDTASDTQYF.

This clone came up many times. The rearrangement links TRBV5-3 to TRBJ2-7; no definite D call. TRBV5-3 is an ORF, with its function uncertain. V shed 8 bases and J shed 2 bases, with 20 bases lying between them. CDR3 length: 15 residues. Here the CDR3 reads CASSPPFGPTYEQYF. The CDR3 nucleotides read TGTGCCAGCAGCCCCCCGTTTGGGCCAACCTACGAGCAGTACTTC.

The gene calls are TRBV9 and TRBJ1-2, with a possible D match to TRBD1 (5 bases). The V gene's germline CDR1 is SGDLS and CDR2 YYNGEE. The CDR3 is 15 amino acids. The V and J ends lost 0 bases and 6 bases respectively, with 15 bases between them. This CDR3 is CASSVEGQGVNGYTF. DNA for the CDR3: TGTGCCAGCAGCGTAGAAGGGCAGGGAGTGAATGGCTACACCTTC.